What follows are 3 T cell receptor beta chains derived from one specimen sequenced in a study of regulatory T cells in long-lasting Graves disease. Sequencing libraries for TCR beta were prepared with iRepertoire HTBI primers and Arm-PCR of CDR3 regions. A single record per CDR3 protein comes from TCRdb applying MiXCR to the multiplex PCR reads. The sample includes 400,000 to 600,000 distinct CDR3 sequences, 20% to 25% of them seen just once. Time point here: persistent/refractory GD, antithyroid drugs over 5 years with positive TRAb. With RNA extracted from PBMCs as input, the TCR library was made. This sample comprised peripheral blood mononuclear cells (PBMCs), obtained when the disease was refractory, from a patient treated with antithyroid drugs. The receptors were sampled from a female donor with Graves disease.

Concerning this clonotype: A read error is possible here, since a much larger clone lies one base away. Here the CDR3 DNA reads TGTGCCAGCAGTTTAGGGGCGGTGGGCCTGGAGACCCAGTACTTC. It yields the protein CASSLGAVGLETQYF. This rearrangement joins TRBV28 to TRBJ2-5, with D perhaps matching TRBD1 (5 bases). V lost 2 bases and J lost 5, with 15 bases in between. Germline V lookup: CDR1 MDHEN, CDR2 SYDVKM. CDR3 size: 15 residues. Drawing the rest from reference TRBV28 and TRBJ2-5, the complete variable domain is DVKVTQSSRYLVKRTGEKVFLECVQDMDHENMFWYRQDPGLGLRLIYFSYDVKMKEKGDIPEGYSVSREKKERFSLILESASTNQTSMYLCASSLGAVGLETQYFGPGTRLLVL.

This clonotype was observed a handful of times. The chain has TRBV6-2 or TRBV6-3 and TRBJ1-1, with TRBD1 matching over 12 bases. The CDR3 is made up of 15 amino acids. Germline loops: CDR1 MNHEY, CDR2 SVGEGT. The V segment lost 0 bases and the J segment 6 bases; nucleotides outside the gene matches: 2. CDR3 DNA: TGTGCCAGCAGTTACTCCGGGACAGGGGGCCCTGAAGCTTTCTTT. It codes for CASSYSGTGGPEAFF.

J is TRBJ2-1 and V is TRBV28; tentative D call: TRBD1 (5 bases). Germline loops: CDR1 MDHEN, CDR2 SYDVKM. This CDR3 has 13 amino acids. V lost 0 bases and J 5 bases, leaving 5 bases between the germline ends. The chain's CDR3 is CASSLWTDNEQFF. The CDR3 coding sequence is TGTGCCAGCAGTTTATGGACAGACAATGAGCAGTTCTTC. Supplemented by reference TRBV28 and TRBJ2-1, the full variable domain reads DVKVTQSSRYLVKRTGEKVFLECVQDMDHENMFWYRQDPGLGLRLIYFSYDVKMKEKGDIPEGYSVSREKKERFSLILESASTNQTSMYLCASSLWTDNEQFFGPGTRLTVL.